The T cell receptor (beta chain) under discussion was sequenced for a study of T cells in Graves' hyperthyroidism and ophthalmopathy (dated by TCRdb to about 2019). In the study overall: Peripheral blood was collected at initial diagnosis, before any treatment. After blood sampling, hyperthyroidism patients were treated with methimazole at a starting dose of 30 mg daily, and ophthalmopathy patients were treated with high-dose intravenous methylprednisolone. An independent validation cohort of 18 to 20 hyperthyroidism patients and 17 patients who later progressed to ophthalmopathy tested prospective prediction of ophthalmopathy. In addition, the study compared T-cell repertoires in thyroid tissue and in blood from over 5 Graves' hyperthyroidism patients. For training and testing, the 95 to 100 patients in the discovery cohort were randomly divided in a 7:3 ratio. According to the paper, TCR Vbeta CDR3 sequencing was carried out on 135 peripheral blood samples, which came from around 43 ophthalmopathy, approximately 78 hyperthyroidism and about 17 progressor patients. To identify distinguishing TCR V-J signatures, a discovery cohort of some 99 patients was used, comprising 43 with Graves' ophthalmopathy and roughly 60 with stable Graves' hyperthyroidism.

Amplification of TCR beta CDR3 regions was carried out from RNA transcripts. The first round of RT-PCR for the TCR CDR3 was performed with the HTBI primer set and the Qiagen OneStep RT-PCR kit. A second multiplex PCR round built the libraries, followed by size selection and purification. Sequencing of the libraries was done on an Illumina HiSeq2000 using paired-end 100 bp reads. Under the source paper's analysis protocol: SOAPnuke was used to process the raw data, throwing out any read that contained adapters or uncalled bases, had a mean Phred below 15, or lacked an exact constant-primer or identifier match. COPE v1.2.5 was used to merge high-quality paired reads, and clonotypes were defined as unique nucleotide sequences. MiTCR v1.1 was used to align the clonotypes against IMGT TRBV, TRBD and TRBJ reference segments. Analysis was restricted to V-J combinations with a frequency above 0.0001, which covered about 99% of repertoires. The TCS score was defined as the ratio of F50 (clonal expansion) to E x V (chaos), calculated using BLOSUM62-based TCRdist between CDR3 peptides within each V-J. Welch's t-statistics and random forest reduced roughly 500 V-J features to some 14, which were used in a naive Bayes classifier (R e1071). Using fastp at Q25 and MiXCR, TCRdb reprocessed the public reads and kept productive beta chains. Each record represents a unique CDR3 protein, reported with the most common genes and DNA among its rows. TCRdb, rather than the study authors, made the V and J calls. The sample contains a few hundred thousand distinct CDR3 sequences, about a sixth of them found a single time. Around 7.5% of the sample lies in the top ten.

A patient counted as having stable Graves' hyperthyroidism if no progression to ophthalmopathy occurred over 18 months of follow-up. Hyperthyroidism patients were newly diagnosed, had a disease duration of under 2 months, and were aged 18 to 65 years. Patients with uncontrolled infections, other autoimmune diseases, pregnancy or lactation were excluded. Clinical symptoms, serum thyroxine and TRAb, thyroid ultrasound, and orbital computed tomography formed the basis for the diagnoses. Ficoll-Paque density gradient centrifugation was used to isolate PBMCs from under 11 ml of fresh peripheral blood. Trizol reagent was used to extract total RNA, and RNA quality was then checked on an Agilent 2100 Bioanalyzer. Study-level results and caveats: In validation, the model predicted progression to ophthalmopathy with 60% to 71% sensitivity and 72% to 85% specificity, a median of approximately 6.7 months before onset. No statistical method was used to set the sample size in advance, and investigators knew the group allocation. In cross-validation, a model built on a 13 V-J signature told ophthalmopathy apart from stable hyperthyroidism with approximately 91% sensitivity and 81% to 82% specificity, and in testing the same model reached 80%/75%. Blood samples also contained most of the expanded thyroid clonotypes (frequency above 0.001), which suggests that blood repertoires may reflect thyroid immune responses.

Relative to germline, V is missing 2 bases and J is missing 6 bases, with 7 bases of the junction outside any gene match. CDR1 is given as DFQATT and CDR2 as SNEGSKA, both from the germline V gene (reference sequence). From its cysteine to its phenylalanine, the CDR3 spans 14 amino acids. The entry retains the CDR3 DNA only, 42 bases that are in frame from base 1. Comments on this clonotype: Its antigen is currently not known. No qualities accompany the bases; no much larger clone lies one base away.

The sequence links TRBV20-1 to TRBJ2-1, and 7 junctional nucleotides match TRBD1. The source material was blood. The origin of this receptor is a woman aged 25-40 years with Graves' hyperthyroidism. This receptor carries the CDR3 CSARRRQGPNEQFF. The sequence in DNA is TGCAGTGCTAGAAGACGACAGGGCCCCAATGAGCAGTTCTTC.